A selection of T cell receptor beta chains follows, all from one sample in a study of sequential checkpoint blockade in melanoma. This table comes from immunoSEQ multiplex PCR, and its TCRdb copy is limited to in-frame clones, with some not included. The sample has more than 8,000 clones, over 50% seen once. The sequences come from CD8+ T cells sorted from blood (inferred from file names), collected from a patient given nivolumab and ipilimumab in sequence. These receptors were collected from a human donor with melanoma. CDR3s include the opening cysteine and the closing phenylalanine or tryptophan. Fields, in order: clone size, J gene, V gene, D gene, CDR3 DNA, CDR3 protein. A D gene is named only where the DNA matches it firmly. Rows may omit the clone size; those that give it use once, few, many or a size class.

abundance: few
j_gene: TRBJ2-1
v_gene: TRBV7-9
d_gene: -
CDR3nt: TGTGCCAGCAGCTTAACGGGGGTGGGAGACAATGAGCAGTTCTTC
CDR3aa: CASSLTGVGDNEQFF

abundance: few
j_gene: TRBJ1-1
v_gene: TRBV9
d_gene: -
CDR3nt: TGTGCCAGCAGCTGGGGGGACCAGAACACTGAAGCTTTCTTT
CDR3aa: CASSWGDQNTEAFF

abundance: -
j_gene: TRBJ2-3
v_gene: TRBV2
d_gene: -
CDR3nt: TGTGCCAGCAGTGAGATTGGGGGGACAGATACGCAGTATTTT
CDR3aa: CASSEIGGTDTQYF

abundance: -
j_gene: TRBJ2-1
v_gene: TRBV10-2
d_gene: TRBD2
CDR3nt: TGCGCCAGCAGTGAGAGACTAGCGGGGGGCCCCACCCAGGAGCAGTTCTTC
CDR3aa: CASSERLAGGPTQEQFF

abundance: few
j_gene: TRBJ2-7
v_gene: TRBV7-9
d_gene: -
CDR3nt: TGTGCCAGCAGTCCTCCCTCAGGGGCCTCAATGTACGAGCAGTACTTC
CDR3aa: CASSPPSGASMYEQYF

abundance: -
j_gene: TRBJ1-5
v_gene: TRBV19
d_gene: TRBD1
CDR3nt: TGTGCCAGTAGTACCAATCCGGGACAGATTAGCAATCAGCCCCAGCATTTT
CDR3aa: CASSTNPGQISNQPQHF

abundance: -
j_gene: TRBJ1-2
v_gene: TRBV6-5
d_gene: -
CDR3nt: TGTGCCAGCAGTTACTCGGTAGAAGGGAGCGGCTACACCTTC
CDR3aa: CASSYSVEGSGYTF

abundance: few
j_gene: TRBJ2-1
v_gene: TRBV25-1
d_gene: -
CDR3nt: TGTGCCAGCAGTGAGCTTAGGAGCTCCTACAATGAGCAGTTCTTC
CDR3aa: CASSELRSSYNEQFF

abundance: -
j_gene: TRBJ2-5
v_gene: TRBV7-7
d_gene: -
CDR3nt: TGTGCTAGCGGACCCTCGGAGGCGGAGACCCAGTACTTC
CDR3aa: CASGPSEAETQYF

abundance: -
j_gene: TRBJ2-2
v_gene: TRBV9
d_gene: TRBD1
CDR3nt: TGTGCCAGCAGCGCCCGCCAGGGGAGGACAGGGACCACCGGGGAGCTGTTTTTT
CDR3aa: CASSARQGRTGTTGELFF

abundance: medium-sized
j_gene: TRBJ1-1
v_gene: TRBV2
d_gene: -
CDR3nt: TGTGCCAGCAGTGAAGTCAGAACAGGGTCCGAAGAAGCTTTCTTT
CDR3aa: CASSEVRTGSEEAFF

abundance: -
j_gene: TRBJ2-6
v_gene: TRBV4-2
d_gene: -
CDR3nt: TGTGCCAGCAGCCAAGATGAGAACAGTTCCTCTGGGGCCAACGTCCTGACTTTC
CDR3aa: CASSQDENSSSGANVLTF

abundance: -
j_gene: TRBJ2-3
v_gene: TRBV30
d_gene: TRBD2
CDR3nt: TGTGCCTGGAGTGTAGGGACTAGCGGGGCCACAGATACGCAGTATTTT
CDR3aa: CAWSVGTSGATDTQYF

abundance: -
j_gene: TRBJ1-2
v_gene: TRBV2
d_gene: TRBD1
CDR3nt: TGTGCCAGCACAACTGGGACAGGGATGATTGGCTACACCTTC
CDR3aa: CASTTGTGMIGYTF

abundance: -
j_gene: TRBJ1-5
v_gene: TRBV5-6
d_gene: -
CDR3nt: TGTGCCAGCAGCTTGGGACGGGGTCTGCCCCAGCATTTT
CDR3aa: CASSLGRGLPQHF

abundance: -
j_gene: TRBJ1-1
v_gene: TRBV9
d_gene: -
CDR3nt: TGTGCCAGCACAGGGAAGAGTGGCAACACTGAAGCTTTCTTT
CDR3aa: CASTGKSGNTEAFF

abundance: -
j_gene: TRBJ2-7
v_gene: TRBV28
d_gene: TRBD1
CDR3nt: TGTGCCAGCAGTCTAGGGGTCAGGGGGCTCTCCTACGAGCAGTACTTC
CDR3aa: CASSLGVRGLSYEQYF

abundance: -
j_gene: TRBJ2-5
v_gene: TRBV28
d_gene: TRBD2
CDR3nt: TGTGCCAGCAGTTTATACCAAGGCGCGGGTAGCGGGGCGGAGACCCAGTACTTC
CDR3aa: CASSLYQGAGSGAETQYF

abundance: -
j_gene: TRBJ1-5
v_gene: TRBV7-9
d_gene: TRBD1
CDR3nt: TGTGCCAGCAGCTGGGACAGGGGTGATCAGCCCCAGCATTTT
CDR3aa: CASSWDRGDQPQHF

abundance: -
j_gene: TRBJ2-1
v_gene: TRBV6-5
d_gene: TRBD2
CDR3nt: TGTGCCAGCAGTGTATCTAGCGGGGGATACAATGAGCAGTTCTTC
CDR3aa: CASSVSSGGYNEQFF

abundance: medium-sized
j_gene: TRBJ1-5
v_gene: TRBV21-1
d_gene: -
CDR3nt: TGTGCCAGCATATATCCGGGACATTTTAATCAGCCCCAGCATTTT
CDR3aa: CASIYPGHFNQPQHF

abundance: once
j_gene: TRBJ2-7
v_gene: TRBV20-1
d_gene: -
CDR3nt: TGCAGTGCTCTGACTAGTTACGAGCAGTACTTC
CDR3aa: CSALTSYEQYF

abundance: -
j_gene: TRBJ2-1
v_gene: TRBV30
d_gene: TRBD2
CDR3nt: TGTGCCTGGAGTGTTCTAGCGGGGCGCAATGAGCAGTTCTTC
CDR3aa: CAWSVLAGRNEQFF

abundance: -
j_gene: TRBJ2-3
v_gene: TRBV4-2
d_gene: -
CDR3nt: TGTGCCAGCAGCCAAACGGGGATCACAGATACGCAGTATTTT
CDR3aa: CASSQTGITDTQYF

abundance: once
j_gene: TRBJ2-7
v_gene: TRBV10-2
d_gene: TRBD1
CDR3nt: TGCGCCAGCAGTGGGACAGGGGGCTACGAGCAGTACTTC
CDR3aa: CASSGTGGYEQYF

abundance: few
j_gene: TRBJ1-6
v_gene: TRBV7-6
d_gene: -
CDR3nt: TGTGCCAGCAGCGAAAACGGTTCACCCCTCCACTTT
CDR3aa: CASSENGSPLHF

abundance: -
j_gene: TRBJ1-5
v_gene: TRBV2
d_gene: TRBD1
CDR3nt: TGTGCCAGCAGTGACGACAGGGCCCAGCATTTT
CDR3aa: CASSDDRAQHF

abundance: -
j_gene: TRBJ2-7
v_gene: TRBV2
d_gene: -
CDR3nt: TGTGCCAGCAGTGAAAGGAAGGGGGCCTACGAGCAGTACTTC
CDR3aa: CASSERKGAYEQYF

abundance: few
j_gene: TRBJ2-5
v_gene: TRBV6-5
d_gene: TRBD1
CDR3nt: TGTGCCAGCAGCCCCCGGACAGGGGAGCGCGAGACCCAGTACTTC
CDR3aa: CASSPRTGERETQYF

abundance: -
j_gene: TRBJ2-6
v_gene: TRBV7-9
d_gene: TRBD1
CDR3nt: TGTGCCAGCAGCTCAAGGGACAGGGATTCATCTGGGGCCAACGTCCTGACTTTC
CDR3aa: CASSSRDRDSSGANVLTF

abundance: large
j_gene: TRBJ2-5
v_gene: TRBV9
d_gene: -
CDR3nt: TGTGCCAGCAGCGTAGGAAGCCAGGGGACCCAAGAGACCCAGTACTTC
CDR3aa: CASSVGSQGTQETQYF

abundance: -
j_gene: TRBJ2-1
v_gene: TRBV7-8
d_gene: TRBD2
CDR3nt: TGTGCCAGCAGCTCTAGCGGGGGGTTCTACAATGAGCAGTTCTTC
CDR3aa: CASSSSGGFYNEQFF

abundance: -
j_gene: TRBJ2-7
v_gene: TRBV29-1
d_gene: -
CDR3nt: TGCAGCGTTGAGGGCGGACACTCCTACGAGCAGTACTTC
CDR3aa: CSVEGGHSYEQYF

abundance: few
j_gene: TRBJ2-1
v_gene: TRBV30
d_gene: -
CDR3nt: TGTGCCTGGAGTGTGGGGGCTGGATACAATGAGCAGTTCTTC
CDR3aa: CAWSVGAGYNEQFF